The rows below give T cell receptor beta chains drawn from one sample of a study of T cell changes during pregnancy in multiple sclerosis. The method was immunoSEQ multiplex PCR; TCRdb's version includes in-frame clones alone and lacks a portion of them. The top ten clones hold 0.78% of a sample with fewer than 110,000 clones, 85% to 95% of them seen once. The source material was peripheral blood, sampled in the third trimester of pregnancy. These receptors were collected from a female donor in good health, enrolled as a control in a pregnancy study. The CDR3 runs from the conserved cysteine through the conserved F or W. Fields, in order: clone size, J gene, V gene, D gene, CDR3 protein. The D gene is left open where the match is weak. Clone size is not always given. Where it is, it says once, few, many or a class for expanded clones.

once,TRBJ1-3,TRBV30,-,CAWEQGLAGNTIYF
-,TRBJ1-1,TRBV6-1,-,CASSNGHLSTEAFF
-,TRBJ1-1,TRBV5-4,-,CASSLSVGASTEAFF
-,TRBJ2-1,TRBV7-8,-,CASRQGGYNEQFF
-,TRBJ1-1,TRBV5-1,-,CASRNGGNTEAFF
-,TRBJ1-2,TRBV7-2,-,CASSLRTDYGYTF
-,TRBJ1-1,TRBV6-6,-,CASSPLLMEAFF
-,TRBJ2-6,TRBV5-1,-,CASSWQGSGANVLTF
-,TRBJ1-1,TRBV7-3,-,CASSENEDTEAFF
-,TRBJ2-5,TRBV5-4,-,CASSPQGTGRTQYF
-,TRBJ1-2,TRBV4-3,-,CASSQDKQAYGGYTF
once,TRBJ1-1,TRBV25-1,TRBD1,CASSAEDRETEAFF
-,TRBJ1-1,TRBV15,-,CATSRDRGGITEAFF
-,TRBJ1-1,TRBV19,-,CASSHSGTEAFF
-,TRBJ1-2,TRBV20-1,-,CSASGSYGYTF
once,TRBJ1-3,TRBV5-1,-,CASSLAIGRSGNTIYF
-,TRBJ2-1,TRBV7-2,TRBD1,CASSPYPWAGGVYNEQFF
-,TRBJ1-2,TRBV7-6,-,CASSLEGHPTNYGYTF
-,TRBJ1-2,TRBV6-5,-,CASSYTGFSRYGYTF
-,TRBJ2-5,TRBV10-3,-,CAISAGEVVKTQYF
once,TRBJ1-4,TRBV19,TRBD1,CATSKGQPTNEKLFF
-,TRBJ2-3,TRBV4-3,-,CASSQGQGRVTDTQYF
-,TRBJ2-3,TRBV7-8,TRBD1,CASSFPDRTGPDTQYF
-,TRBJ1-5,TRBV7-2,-,CASSLGEGTLGQPQHF
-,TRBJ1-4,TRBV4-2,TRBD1,CASSQGDSATNEKLFF
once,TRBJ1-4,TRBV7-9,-,CASSPKRDNEKLFF
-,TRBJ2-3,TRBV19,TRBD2,CASSMGLAGRTDTQYF
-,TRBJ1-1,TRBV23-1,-,CASSHTTTVLNTEAFF
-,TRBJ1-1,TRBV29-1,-,CSVEIGGNTEAFF
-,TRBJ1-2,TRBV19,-,CASSTARGYTF
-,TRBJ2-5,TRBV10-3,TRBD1,CAISSGTGGQTQYF
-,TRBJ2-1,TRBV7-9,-,CASSLEGSSYNEQFF
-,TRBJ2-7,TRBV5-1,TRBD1,CASSLDGQGAYEQYF
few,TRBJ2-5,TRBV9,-,CASSPQGYQETQYF
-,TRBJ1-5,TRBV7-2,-,CASSLRGGNQPQHF
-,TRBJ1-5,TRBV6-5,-,CASSYEEDQPQHF
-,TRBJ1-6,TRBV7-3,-,CASSLTQQGGSPLHF
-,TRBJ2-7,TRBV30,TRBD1,CAFDRATDEQYF
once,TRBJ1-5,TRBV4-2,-,CASSHSGGHSGQPQHF
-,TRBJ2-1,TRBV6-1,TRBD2,CASSDLSGGRGYNEQFF
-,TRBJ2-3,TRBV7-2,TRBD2,CASSGPTGGPSDTQYF
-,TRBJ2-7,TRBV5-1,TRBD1,CASSLTRTGSEQYF
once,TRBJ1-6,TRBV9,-,CASSGIDNSPLHF
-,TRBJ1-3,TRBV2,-,CASSVGGTGNTIYF
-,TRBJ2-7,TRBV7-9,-,CASSSRYGYEQYF
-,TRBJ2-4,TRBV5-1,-,CASRIGQAKNIQYF
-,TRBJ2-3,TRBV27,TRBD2,CASSLRRGGRTDTQYF
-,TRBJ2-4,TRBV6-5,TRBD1,CASSAGGWRNIQYF
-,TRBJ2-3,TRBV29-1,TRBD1,CSVEQGATDTQYF
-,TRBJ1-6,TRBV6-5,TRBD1,CASRDRGLSPLHF